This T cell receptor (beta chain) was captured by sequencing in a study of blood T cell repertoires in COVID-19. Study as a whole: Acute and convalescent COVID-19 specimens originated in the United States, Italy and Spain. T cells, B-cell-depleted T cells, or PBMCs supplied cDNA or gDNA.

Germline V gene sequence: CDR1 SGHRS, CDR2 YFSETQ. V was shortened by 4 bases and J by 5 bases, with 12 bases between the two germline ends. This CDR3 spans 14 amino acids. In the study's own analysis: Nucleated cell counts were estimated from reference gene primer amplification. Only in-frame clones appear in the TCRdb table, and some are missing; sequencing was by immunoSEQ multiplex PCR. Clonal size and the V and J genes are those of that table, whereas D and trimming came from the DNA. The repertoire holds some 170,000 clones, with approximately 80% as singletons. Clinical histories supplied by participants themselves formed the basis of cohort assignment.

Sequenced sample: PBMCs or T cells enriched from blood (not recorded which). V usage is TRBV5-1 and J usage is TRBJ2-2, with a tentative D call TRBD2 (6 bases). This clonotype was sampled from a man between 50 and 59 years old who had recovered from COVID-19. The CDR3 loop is CASSRPGGTGELFF. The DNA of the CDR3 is TGCGCCAGCAGCCGACCCGGAGGGACCGGGGAGCTGTTTTTT.